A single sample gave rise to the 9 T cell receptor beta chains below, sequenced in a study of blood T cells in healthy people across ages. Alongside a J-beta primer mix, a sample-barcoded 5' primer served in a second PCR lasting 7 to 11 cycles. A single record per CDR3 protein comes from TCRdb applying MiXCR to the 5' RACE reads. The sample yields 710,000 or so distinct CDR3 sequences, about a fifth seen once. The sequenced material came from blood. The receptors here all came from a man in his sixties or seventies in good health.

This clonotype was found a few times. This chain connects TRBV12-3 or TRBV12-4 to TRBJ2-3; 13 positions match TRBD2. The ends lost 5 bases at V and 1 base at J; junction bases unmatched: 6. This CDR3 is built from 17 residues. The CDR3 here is CASSPGLAGVGTDTQYF. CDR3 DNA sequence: TGTGCCAGCAGTCCCGGACTAGCGGGAGTGGGCACAGATACGCAGTATTTT.

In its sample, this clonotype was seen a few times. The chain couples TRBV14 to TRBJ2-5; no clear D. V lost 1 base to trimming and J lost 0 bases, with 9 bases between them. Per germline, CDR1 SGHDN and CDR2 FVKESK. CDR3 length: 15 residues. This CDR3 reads CASSQARRYQETQYF. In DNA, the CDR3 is TGTGCCAGCAGCCAAGCCAGACGATACCAAGAGACCCAGTACTTC.

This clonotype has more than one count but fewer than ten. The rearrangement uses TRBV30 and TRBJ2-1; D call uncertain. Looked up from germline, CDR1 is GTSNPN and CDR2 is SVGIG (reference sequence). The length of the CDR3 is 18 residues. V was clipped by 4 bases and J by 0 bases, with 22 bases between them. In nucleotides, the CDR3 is TGTGCCTGGAATAAGGACCTCACATATCTCAGCTCCTACAATGAGCAGTTCTTC. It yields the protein CAWNKDLTYLSSYNEQFF. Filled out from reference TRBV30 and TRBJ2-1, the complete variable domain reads SQTIHQWPATLVQPVGSPLSLECTVEGTSNPNLYWYRQAAGRGLQLLFYSVGIGQISSEVPQNLSASRPQDRQFILSSKKLLLSDSGFYLCAWNKDLTYLSSYNEQFFGPGTRLTVL.

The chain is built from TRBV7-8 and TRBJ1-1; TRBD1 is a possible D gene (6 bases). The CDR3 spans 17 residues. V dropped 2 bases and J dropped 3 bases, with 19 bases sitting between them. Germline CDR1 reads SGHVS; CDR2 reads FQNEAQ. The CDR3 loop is CASSLRDRYLLDTEAFF. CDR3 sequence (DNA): TGTGCCAGCAGCTTACGTGACAGGTACCTCTTGGACACTGAAGCTTTCTTT.

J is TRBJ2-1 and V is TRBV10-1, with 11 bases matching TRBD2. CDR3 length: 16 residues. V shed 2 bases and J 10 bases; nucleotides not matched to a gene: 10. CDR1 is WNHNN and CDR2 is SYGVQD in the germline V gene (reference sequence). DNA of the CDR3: TGCGCCAGCAGTGAGGCTGGGACTAGCGGCCAGCGGGAGCAGTTCTTC. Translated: CASSEAGTSGQREQFF.

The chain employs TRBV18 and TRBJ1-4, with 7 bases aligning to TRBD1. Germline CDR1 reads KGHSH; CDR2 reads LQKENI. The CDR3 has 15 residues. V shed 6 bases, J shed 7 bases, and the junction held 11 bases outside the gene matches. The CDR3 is CASSPGGQGGEKLFF. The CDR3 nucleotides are TGTGCCAGCTCCCCCGGTGGTCAGGGGGGTGAAAAACTGTTTTTT. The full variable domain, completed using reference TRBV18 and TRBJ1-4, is NAGVMQNPRHLVRRRGQEARLRCSPMKGHSHVYWYRQLPEEGLKFMVYLQKENIIDESGMPKERFSAEFPKEGPSILRIQQVVRGDSAAYFCASSPGGQGGEKLFFGSGTQLSVL.

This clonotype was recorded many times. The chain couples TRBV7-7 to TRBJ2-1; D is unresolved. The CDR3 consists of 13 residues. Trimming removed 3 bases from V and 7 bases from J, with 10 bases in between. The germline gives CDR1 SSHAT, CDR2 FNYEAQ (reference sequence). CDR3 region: CASSFSGRNEQFF. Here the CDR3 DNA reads TGTGCCAGCAGCTTTTCGGGTAGGAATGAGCAGTTCTTC.

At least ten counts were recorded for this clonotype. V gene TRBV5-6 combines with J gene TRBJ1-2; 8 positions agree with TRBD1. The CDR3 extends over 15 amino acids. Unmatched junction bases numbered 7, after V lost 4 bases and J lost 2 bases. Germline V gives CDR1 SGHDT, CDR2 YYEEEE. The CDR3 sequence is CASSILDRVNYGYTF. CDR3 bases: TGTGCCAGCAGCATTCTGGACAGGGTAAACTATGGCTACACCTTC.

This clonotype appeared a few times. The CDR3 spells CASMLYEQYV. For the CDR3, the DNA is TGTGCCAGCATGTTATACGAGCAGTACGTC. This chain links TRBV6-7 with TRBJ2-5; D unresolved. Matching the DNA end better, TRBJ2-7 makes the J call doubtful. TRBV6-7 is known as an ORF, though its function is uncertain. The CDR3 sequence is 10 residues long.